This entry lists 21 T cell receptor beta chains sequenced from one sample in a study of cytomegalovirus exposure and HLA in healthy donors. PCR primers comprised 60 Vbeta and 13 Jbeta primers. Data came from immunoSEQ multiplex PCR; TCRdb stores just in-frame clones and leaves some out. The sample lists 180,000 or so clones, 70% to 90% seen once, with roughly 9.3% in the top ten. The sample comprised PBMCs. These receptors came from a man aged 18 to 29 in good health and CMV-seropositive.

This clone was detected only once. The chain uses TRBV5-6 and TRBJ2-3; 7 nucleotides align to TRBD1. The junction had 7 bases not matched to a gene; V was cut back by 3 bases and J by 6 bases. Germline assignment: CDR1 SGHDT and CDR2 YYEEEE. CDR3 length equals 14 residues. The CDR3 nucleotides read TGTGCCAGCAGCTATGACAGGGTGGTGGATACGCAGTATTTT. The encoded protein is CASSYDRVVDTQYF. The variable domain in full, with the rest retrieved from reference TRBV5-6 and TRBJ2-3, is DAGVTQSPTHLIKTRGQQVTLRCSPKSGHDTVSWYQQALGQGPQFIFQYYEEEERQRGNFPDRFSGHQFPNYSSELNVNALLLGDSALYLCASSYDRVVDTQYFGPGTRLTVL.

This sequence joins TRBV10-1 and TRBJ2-3; no firm D call. V gave up 0 bases and J gave up 0 bases, with 7 bases separating them. The CDR3 consists of 15 residues. Germline V CDR1 and CDR2: WNHNN, SYGVQD (reference sequence). The CDR3 is CASSESAISTDTQYF. The CDR3 nucleotides are TGCGCCAGCAGTGAGTCTGCGATTAGCACAGATACGCAGTATTTT.

V gene TRBV5-4 combines with J gene TRBJ2-3, with D perhaps TRBD2 (7 bases). This CDR3 is 14 amino acids long. Trimming took 9 bases from V and 4 from J, leaving 18 bases between them. Germline assignment: CDR1 SGHNT and CDR2 YYREEE (reference sequence). The CDR3 is CATRGALSADTQYF. CDR3 bases: TGTGCCACCCGGGGGGCGCTTTCCGCAGATACGCAGTATTTT.

CDR3 region: CASSPGSPAPSQDTQYF. The CDR3, as DNA: TGTGCCAGCAGCCCCGGTAGCCCGGCGCCCTCCCAAGATACGCAGTATTTT. J is TRBJ2-3 and V is TRBV9; D remains unclear. V lost 4 bases, J lost 5 bases, and 23 bases lay in between. The germline V gene has CDR1 SGDLS and CDR2 YYNGEE. The CDR3 has 17 amino acids.

V usage is TRBV7-2 and J usage is TRBJ2-3, with TRBD2 matching 8 bases. CDR3 length: 15 residues. V dropped 6 bases and J dropped 4; count of bases not matched to a gene: 9. Germline loops: CDR1 SGHTA, CDR2 FQGNSA. Here the CDR3 DNA reads TGTGCCAGCAGGCCGGGACTAGGACCCGCAGATACGCAGTATTTT. Its translation: CASRPGLGPADTQYF.

The V and J genes are TRBV12-5 and TRBJ1-4; 8 nucleotides agree with TRBD1. V was clipped by 7 bases and J by 0 bases; unmatched bases: 1. Germline V gives CDR1 LGHNT, CDR2 FRNRAP. The CDR3 sequence is 14 residues long. The CDR3, as DNA: TGTGCTAGTGCGACAGGGGCAACTAATGAAAAACTGTTTTTT. Amino acid sequence: CASATGATNEKLFF.

This clone was recorded once. This chain links TRBV5-1 with TRBJ1-1; D perhaps matches TRBD1 (5 bases). There are 15 residues in the CDR3. Looked up from germline, CDR1 is SGHRS and CDR2 is YFSETQ. The V end lost 2 bases, the J end lost 0 bases, and 11 bases lay between the germline ends. Written as DNA, the CDR3 is TGCGCCAGCAGCTTTCGGCTAGGGGTGAACACTGAAGCTTTCTTT. This translates into CASSFRLGVNTEAFF.

The chain combines TRBV5-1 with TRBJ2-3, with D possibly TRBD2 on 7 matching bases. Per the germline V gene, CDR1 is SGHRS and CDR2 is YFSETQ. The CDR3 is 15 amino acids. Trimming removed 0 bases at V and 4 bases at J, with 12 bases between. CDR3: CASSLAGGRADTQYF. The CDR3 DNA follows: TGCGCCAGCAGCTTGGCCGGGGGGCGCGCAGATACGCAGTATTTT.

This clone was observed many times. The chain is built from TRBV7-9 and TRBJ2-5, with D uncertain. Deletions cut 5 bases from V and 4 bases from J, with 8 bases between. This CDR3 contains 12 residues. Germline CDR1 reads SEHNR; CDR2 reads FQNEAQ (reference sequence). CDR3 loop: CASSKPRETQYF. The CDR3 DNA reads TGTGCCAGCAGCAAGCCCCGAGAGACCCAGTACTTC.

The genes are TRBV25-1 and TRBJ1-3; weak D call: TRBD1 (5 bases). Trimming stripped 5 bases from V and 1 base from J, with 12 bases between. This CDR3 spans 15 amino acids. The germline gives CDR1 MGHDK, CDR2 SYGVNS. The CDR3 nucleotides are TGTGCCAGCAGTCCGTTTGGGACTTCTGGAAACACCATATATTTT. Residues: CASSPFGTSGNTIYF.

The chain combines TRBV2 with TRBJ1-1; unclear D gene. The V gene's germline CDR1 is SNHLY and CDR2 FYNNEI. V dropped 6 bases and J dropped 1 base, with 9 bases sitting between them. This CDR3 has 13 amino acids. The CDR3 nucleotides are TGTGCCAGCAGGGCCGAACCGAACACTGAAGCTTTCTTT. Its translation: CASRAEPNTEAFF.

This clone has a single count. The chain has TRBV2 and TRBJ1-1; 8 bases map to TRBD1. After removal of 6 bases from V and 4 bases from J, the junction contained 4 bases not matched to a gene. The CDR3 covers 13 residues. Per germline, CDR1 SNHLY and CDR2 FYNNEI. CDR3 protein: CASSRQGSTEAFF. The CDR3 nucleotides read TGTGCCAGCAGCAGACAGGGGAGCACTGAAGCTTTCTTT.

The chain recombines TRBV6-1 with TRBJ1-2; TRBD1 aligns across 8 bases. CDR3 size: 15 residues. The V gene's germline CDR1 is MNHNS and CDR2 SASEGT. Trimming cost V 5 bases and J 0 bases; bases outside gene matches: 5. This CDR3 reads CASSLGQEANYGYTF. In DNA form, the CDR3 reads TGTGCCAGCAGTTTGGGACAGGAAGCTAACTATGGCTACACCTTC.

The CDR3 DNA reads as TGCGCCAGCAGCCCAGGCCAAACCACCAGCACAGATACGCAGTATTTT. Translation gives CASSPGQTTSTDTQYF. This chain joins TRBV4-1 and TRBJ2-3; no clear D gene. Germline CDR1 reads MGHRA; CDR2 reads YSYEKL. This CDR3 has 16 residues. V was clipped by 4 bases and J by 0 bases, with 14 bases between them.

The chain couples TRBV5-1 to TRBJ2-5; a possible D gene is TRBD2 (5 bases). Germline loops: CDR1 SGHRS, CDR2 YFSETQ. This CDR3 comprises 17 residues. V shed 2 bases and J shed 0 bases, with 17 bases lying between them. The CDR3 sequence: CASSFNRSGVNQETQYF. CDR3 DNA: TGCGCCAGCAGCTTTAATCGTTCCGGGGTGAACCAAGAGACCCAGTACTTC.

The chain recombines TRBV29-1 with TRBJ2-5; TRBD2 aligns across 10 bases. The CDR3 sequence is 12 residues long. Germline V gene data show CDR1 as SQVTM and CDR2 as ANQGSEA. Trimming at V came to 7 bases and at J to 5 bases, leaving 4 bases not matched to a gene. The CDR3 here is CSAATSGETQYF. The CDR3 coding sequence is TGCAGCGCAGCGACTAGCGGGGAGACCCAGTACTTC.

Remarks on this clone: At one of its ends the junction is not consistent with the germline gene, which may arise from a read error. For the CDR3, the DNA is TGCGCCAGCAGCTTGGGGGACAACTACGAGCAGTGCTTC. Amino acid sequence: CASSLGDNYEQCF. The rearrangement uses TRBV5-1 and TRBJ2-7, with a possible D match to TRBD1 (6 bases). CDR3 size: 13 residues. CDR1 is SGHRS, CDR2 YFSETQ, per germline.

As DNA, the CDR3 is TGTGCCAGCAGGCGGGGGGCAGTGGCCTACAATGAGCAGTTCTTC. This codes for CASRRGAVAYNEQFF. The V and J genes are TRBV6-1 and TRBJ2-1; 8 nucleotides line up with TRBD2. The J segment lost 2 bases and the V segment lost 6 bases, leaving 6 bases of the junction unmatched. In germline, CDR1 is MNHNS, CDR2 SASEGT. This CDR3 has 15 residues.

V is TRBV13 and J is TRBJ2-1; 12 bases are a match to TRBD1. The V gene end was trimmed by 6 bases and the J gene end by 8 bases; junction bases not matched to a gene: 5. This CDR3 region has 14 residues. The V gene's germline CDR1 is PRHDT and CDR2 FYEKMQ (reference sequence). CDR3 sequence: CASRAGTGGHEQFF. The DNA for the CDR3 is TGTGCCAGCAGAGCCGGGACAGGGGGCCATGAGCAGTTCTTC.

V usage is TRBV19 and J usage is TRBJ1-3; tentative D call: TRBD1 (6 bases). CDR3 size: 15 residues. CDR1 is LNHDA, CDR2 SQIVND, per germline (reference sequence). V lost 6 bases to trimming and J lost 2 bases, with 14 bases between them. CDR3: CASRYDTGTGNTIYF. In DNA form, the CDR3 reads TGTGCCAGTAGGTACGATACAGGGACTGGAAACACCATATATTTT.

This clone has just a few counts. V and J are TRBV5-4 and TRBJ2-3; 7 bases match TRBD2. V shed 1 base and J 1 base; nucleotides not matched to a gene: 3. This CDR3 spans 15 amino acids. The germline gives CDR1 SGHNT, CDR2 YYREEE (reference sequence). CDR3 DNA sequence: TGTGCCAGCAGCTTGACCAGCGGGGGCACAGATACGCAGTATTTT. Its protein product is CASSLTSGGTDTQYF.